The 31 T cell receptor beta chains below come from one sample, sequenced in a study of shared clonotypes between healthy human individuals. Naive CD8 isolation took CD45RO-negative cells positively selected for CCR7 and excluded terminally differentiated effector memory CD45RA+ cells. Libraries were prepared by immunoSEQ multiplex PCR; TCRdb keeps only in-frame clonotypes and omits some of them. The table has about 2.1 million clones, about 93% seen once. Material: naive CD8+ T cells from PBMCs. The receptors were gathered from a man between 18 and 35 years old in good health. Some clones in this sample may be carry-over from other donors' samples.

The chain couples TRBV27 to TRBJ2-2, with 8 bases identical to TRBD2. CDR1 and CDR2 from the germline V gene are MNHEY and SMNVEV (reference sequence). V dropped 5 bases and J dropped 5; count of bases not matched to a gene: 13. CDR3 length: 17 residues. The CDR3 nucleotides read TGTGCCAGCAGTAGTATTGAGGCGGGAGGTGGGACCGGGGAGCTGTTTTTT. This codes for CASSSIEAGGGTGELFF.

The chain links TRBV7-9 to TRBJ2-7; D is unclear. Per germline, CDR1 SEHNR and CDR2 FQNEAQ (reference sequence). The CDR3 length is 15 residues. Trimming cost V 5 bases and J 0 bases, with 14 bases left between them. CDR3 DNA sequence: TGTGCCAGCAGCGAAGGAACCTGGAGCTCCTACGAGCAGTACTTC. This codes for CASSEGTWSSYEQYF.

The CDR3 sequence: CASSESLWEGLNEQFF. The DNA for the CDR3 is TGCGCCAGCAGTGAGTCTTTGTGGGAGGGCCTCAATGAGCAGTTCTTC. The chain has TRBV10-1 and TRBJ2-1; 7 bases line up with TRBD2. Germline trimming cut 0 bases from V and 6 bases from J; bases unmatched to any gene: 8. Germline V gives CDR1 WNHNN, CDR2 SYGVQD (reference sequence). This CDR3 region has 16 residues.

The gene calls are TRBV7-6 and TRBJ2-7; 9 bases match TRBD2. CDR3 length equals 14 residues. V shed 3 bases and J 5 bases; nucleotides not matched to a gene: 5. CDR1 SGHVS and CDR2 FNYEAQ come from the germline V gene. CDR3 coding DNA: TGTGCCAGCAGCTTCGCGGGAGGGATGAACGAGCAGTACTTC. This encodes CASSFAGGMNEQYF.

The V gene is TRBV6-1, the J gene TRBJ1-1; D might be TRBD1 (5 bases). Germline CDR1 and CDR2: MNHNS and SASEGT. The ends were cut back, 6 bases at V and 4 bases at J, with 12 bases in the middle. The CDR3 contains 13 residues. CDR3 sequence reads: CASRPGGGTEAFF. DNA of the CDR3: TGTGCCAGCAGGCCGGGGGGGGGCACTGAAGCTTTCTTT.

The chain carries TRBV6-1 and TRBJ2-2; perhaps TRBD2 as D (7 bases). Germline CDR1 MNHNS, CDR2 SASEGT. The CDR3 is 16 residues long. Trimming removed 3 bases from V and 3 bases from J, with 14 bases in between. DNA for the CDR3: TGTGCCAGCAGTGAGCTTCGGGGGGCAGACACCGGGGAGCTGTTTTTT. This sequence encodes CASSELRGADTGELFF.

The gene calls are TRBV7-9 and TRBJ1-1; a weak D match, TRBD1 (5 bases). The CDR3 is 15 residues long. CDR1 and CDR2 (germline): SEHNR, FQNEAQ (reference sequence). The V end was cut by 0 bases, the J end by 1 base, with 9 bases between. CDR3 region: CASSLAGGGNTEAFF. CDR3 nucleotide sequence: TGTGCCAGCAGCTTAGCTGGGGGTGGGAACACTGAAGCTTTCTTT.

V gene TRBV4-3 combines with J gene TRBJ2-7; TRBD2 is a possible D gene (6 bases). This CDR3 is 15 amino acids long. V lost 3 bases and J 2 bases, leaving 14 bases between the germline ends. Germline V gives CDR1 LGHNA, CDR2 YSLEER. CDR3 amino acids: CASSHTWGVTYEQYF. CDR3 sequence (DNA): TGCGCCAGCAGCCACACCTGGGGGGTAACCTACGAGCAGTACTTC.

J is TRBJ2-1 and V is TRBV4-2; D remains unclear. V dropped 1 base and J dropped 0 bases, with 7 bases sitting between them. CDR3 length: 15 residues. Germline CDR1 LGHNA, CDR2 YNFKEQ. CDR3: CASSQVRSSYNEQFF. The CDR3 DNA reads as TGTGCCAGCAGCCAAGTGAGGAGCTCCTACAATGAGCAGTTCTTC.

This chain links TRBV5-8 with TRBJ2-7; TRBD2 matches 11 bases. V was clipped by 2 bases and J by 0 bases; unmatched bases: 10. This CDR3 is 18 amino acids long. Germline V gives CDR1 SGHTS, CDR2 YDEGEE. Here the CDR3 reads CASSLLPGLADRSYEQYF. In nucleotides, the CDR3 is TGTGCCAGCAGCTTACTCCCGGGACTAGCGGACCGCTCCTACGAGCAGTACTTC.

The gene calls are TRBV30 and TRBJ1-1; D uncertain. Germline values: CDR1 GTSNPN, CDR2 SVGIG (reference sequence). V lost 5 bases to trimming and J lost 8 bases, with 9 bases between them. The CDR3 runs to 10 residues. This CDR3 reads CAWVLREAFF. The CDR3 nucleotides are TGTGCCTGGGTGTTGAGGGAAGCTTTCTTT.

The genes are TRBV28 and TRBJ2-3, with 7 bases identical to TRBD2. Germline assignment: CDR1 MDHEN and CDR2 SYDVKM. The CDR3 contains 14 residues. V dropped 8 bases and J dropped 0; count of bases not matched to a gene: 5. The CDR3 DNA is TGTGCCAGCGCAACTAGCGATAGCACAGATACGCAGTATTTT. This codes for CASATSDSTDTQYF.

The chain is built from TRBV2 and TRBJ2-7, with 9 bases aligning to TRBD1. The J segment lost 6 bases and the V segment lost 6 bases, leaving 9 bases of the junction unmatched. The CDR3 sequence is 14 residues long. CDR1 and CDR2 (germline): SNHLY, FYNNEI. The CDR3 spells CASRAGTGLIEQYF. In DNA, the CDR3 is TGTGCCAGCAGGGCCGGGACAGGGCTTATCGAGCAGTACTTC.

This clone was seen only once. The genes are TRBV29-1 and TRBJ2-7; TRBD2 agrees at 12 bases. The V segment lost 5 bases and the J segment 2 bases; nucleotides outside the gene matches: 10. This CDR3 contains 16 residues. Per the germline V gene, CDR1 is SQVTM and CDR2 is ANQGSEA. CDR3 amino acids: CSVKGLAGHIAYEQYF. CDR3 nucleotides: TGCAGCGTTAAAGGACTAGCGGGACATATAGCCTACGAGCAGTACTTC.

As to this clone: Other DNA sequences in the sample encode the same CDR3. The chain links TRBV5-8 to TRBJ1-2; the D is unclear. Germline CDR1 SGHTS, CDR2 YDEGEE. The CDR3 spans 17 residues. Trimming stripped 0 bases from V and 3 bases from J, with 18 bases between. CDR3 coding DNA: TGTGCCAGCAGCTTGGAAGGGAGAACCCTCGAGGACTATGGCTACACCTTC. Residues: CASSLEGRTLEDYGYTF. The full variable domain, in which reference TRBV5-8 and TRBJ1-2 provide the parts outside the CDR3, is EAGVTQSPTHLIKTRGQQATLRCSPISGHTSVYWYQQALGLGLQFLLWYDEGEERNRGNFPPRFSGRQFPNYSSELNVNALELEDSALYLCASSLEGRTLEDYGYTFGSGTRLTVV.

The rearrangement uses TRBV5-6 and TRBJ1-2; 7 positions match TRBD1. V shed 8 bases and J 5 bases; nucleotides not matched to a gene: 12. Germline V gene lookup returns CDR1 SGHDT and CDR2 YYEEEE. The CDR3 has 14 amino acids. The CDR3 region is CASNTGTVGYGYTF. DNA of the CDR3: TGTGCCAGTAATACCGGGACAGTTGGATATGGCTACACCTTC.

The J gene is TRBJ2-7, the V gene TRBV7-3; TRBD2 aligns across 7 bases. Trimming took 5 bases from V and 5 from J; bases not matched to a gene: 9. Looked up from germline, CDR1 is SGHTA and CDR2 is FQGTGA. The CDR3 loop spans 14 amino acids. In DNA form, the CDR3 reads TGTGCCAGCAGCAACTCCGCGGGACTAAACGAGCAGTACTTC. As protein: CASSNSAGLNEQYF.

The chain combines TRBV27 with TRBJ2-7, with D uncertain. The CDR3 consists of 14 residues. Germline V CDR1 and CDR2: MNHEY, SMNVEV (reference sequence). Trimming pared 1 base from V and 0 bases from J, leaving 7 bases between. The DNA of the CDR3 is TGTGCCAGCAGTTTATTAACAGACTCCTACGAGCAGTACTTC. Residues: CASSLLTDSYEQYF.

The chain couples TRBV27 to TRBJ1-4; 12 nucleotides agree with TRBD1. This CDR3 is 19 amino acids long. Germline V gene data show CDR1 as MNHEY and CDR2 as SMNVEV (reference sequence). With 0 bases clipped from V and 3 bases from J, the junction kept 8 bases outside the gene matches. The CDR3 nucleotides read TGTGCCAGCAGTTTATCTCCCGGGACAGGGGGCTTGGCTAATGAAAAACTGTTTTTT. Translated, it gives CASSLSPGTGGLANEKLFF. Using reference TRBV27 and TRBJ1-4 for the parts outside the CDR3, the full variable domain is EAQVTQNPRYLITVTGKKLTVTCSQNMNHEYMSWYRQDPGLGLRQIYYSMNVEVTDKGDVPEGYKVSRKEKRNFPLILESPSPNQTSLYFCASSLSPGTGGLANEKLFFGSGTQLSVL.

The chain is built from TRBV5-1 and TRBJ2-2; D assignment may be TRBD1 or TRBD2 (5 bases each). The CDR3 is 16 amino acids. Trimming shortened V by 0 bases and J by 4 bases, and 13 bases separated the two germline ends. Germline-derived CDR1 and CDR2 are SGHRS and YFSETQ. The CDR3 DNA follows: TGCGCCAGCAGCTTGGCGGCAGGGCGGGTCACCGGGGAGCTGTTTTTT. Translated, it gives CASSLAAGRVTGELFF. The full variable domain, rest sourced from reference TRBV5-1 and TRBJ2-2, is KAGVTQTPRYLIKTRGQQVTLSCSPISGHRSVSWYQQTPGQGLQFLFEYFSETQRNKGNFPGRFSGRQFSNSRSEMNVSTLELGDSALYLCASSLAAGRVTGELFFGEGSRLTVL.

V gene TRBV10-2 combines with J gene TRBJ2-5, with D uncertain. Deletions cut 3 bases from V and 2 bases from J, with 10 bases between. This CDR3 is 14 amino acids long. CDR1 WSHSY and CDR2 SAAADI come from the germline V gene. The CDR3, as DNA: TGCGCCAGCAGTGAATCCGGCGAGCAAGAGACCCAGTACTTC. Its protein product is CASSESGEQETQYF.

V usage is TRBV6-4 and J usage is TRBJ2-5, with TRBD2 identical over 8 bases. Germline V CDR1 and CDR2: MRHNA, SNTAGT. V shed 8 bases and J 5 bases; nucleotides not matched to a gene: 16. The CDR3 is made up of 16 amino acids. CDR3 residues: CASSRMAGGSQETQYF. Here the CDR3 DNA reads TGTGCCAGCTCAAGGATGGCGGGAGGTTCCCAGGAGACCCAGTACTTC.

The V call is TRBV27, the J call TRBJ1-1; D perhaps matches TRBD1 (5 bases). The V end lost 10 bases, the J end lost 0 bases, and 9 bases lay between the germline ends. CDR3 size: 12 residues. In germline, CDR1 is MNHEY, CDR2 SMNVEV (reference sequence). The CDR3 coding sequence is TGTGCCACCTCGGACATGAACACTGAAGCTTTCTTT. Amino acid sequence: CATSDMNTEAFF.

The J gene is TRBJ2-1, the V gene TRBV9, with 9 bases identical to TRBD1. The CDR3 runs to 16 residues. Trimming at V came to 4 bases and at J to 4 bases, leaving 9 bases not matched to a gene. Germline V CDR1 and CDR2: SGDLS, YYNGEE. The CDR3 sequence is CASSPSPGQGYNEQFF. CDR3 DNA sequence: TGTGCCAGCAGCCCATCGCCGGGACAGGGATACAATGAGCAGTTCTTC.

This chain links TRBV29-1 with TRBJ2-5, with 9 bases that match TRBD2. The length of the CDR3 is 13 residues. Trimming removed 5 bases from V and 11 bases from J; junction bases left unmatched: 12. CDR1 is SQVTM and CDR2 is ANQGSEA in the germline V gene. CDR3 sequence (DNA): TGCAGCGTTCCCGGACTAGCGAGAAGGTGGCAGTACTTC. The encoded protein is CSVPGLARRWQYF.

The V gene is TRBV15, the J gene TRBJ2-1; no reliable D call. Germline-derived CDR1 and CDR2 are LNHNV and YYDKDF (reference sequence). This CDR3 has 14 amino acids. V was pared by 5 bases and J by 9 bases, with 17 bases between. CDR3: CATSGTRTGGEQFF. The CDR3 DNA follows: TGTGCCACCAGCGGTACTCGGACGGGTGGTGAGCAGTTCTTC.

This rearrangement joins TRBV28 to TRBJ1-2; D might be TRBD1 (6 bases). Trimming left V 8 bases short and J 8 bases short, with 15 bases between. CDR3 length equals 12 residues. Germline CDR1 reads MDHEN; CDR2 reads SYDVKM. The CDR3 DNA sequence: TGTGCCAGCGGTGGGGGGGCAGAGGGCTACACCTTC. It translates to CASGGGAEGYTF.

The count of this clone is one. V is TRBV19 and J is TRBJ2-7, with 8 positions matching TRBD1. V shed 10 bases and J 7 bases; nucleotides not matched to a gene: 18. Per germline, CDR1 LNHDA and CDR2 SQIVND (reference sequence). The CDR3 covers 15 residues. CDR3 bases: TGTGCCACCGCCGACTCCGGGACAGGAGACTGGGAGCAGTACTTC. As protein: CATADSGTGDWEQYF.

The chain recombines TRBV27 with TRBJ1-2; D possibly corresponds to TRBD1 (6 bases). Germline CDR1 is MNHEY and CDR2 is SMNVEV (reference sequence). Trimming removed 2 bases from V and 6 bases from J, with 16 bases in between. The CDR3 spans 15 residues. CDR3 sequence reads: CASSLGETGMDGYTF. In DNA form, the CDR3 reads TGTGCCAGCAGTTTAGGAGAAACAGGGATGGATGGCTACACCTTC.

The chain uses TRBV28 and TRBJ2-5, with 7 positions matching TRBD2. Germline-derived CDR1 and CDR2 are MDHEN and SYDVKM. This CDR3 has 12 residues. After removal of 8 bases from V and 2 bases from J, the junction contained 2 bases not matched to a gene. The DNA of the CDR3 is TGTGCCAGCTGCGGGAGTCAAGAGACCCAGTACTTC. This translates into CASCGSQETQYF.

The table lists this clone with a count of one. Other DNA sequences in this sample translate to the same CDR3. The CDR3 DNA reads TGCGCCAGCAGCTTGAGATCAGGGGGCTACAATGAGCAGTTCTTC. It encodes CASSLRSGGYNEQFF. The chain has TRBV5-1 and TRBJ2-1; 7 bases match TRBD1. This CDR3 has 15 amino acids. The V gene's germline CDR1 is SGHRS and CDR2 YFSETQ. J lost 3 bases, V lost 1 base, and 4 bases had no gene match.